This T cell receptor beta chain emerged from a study of T cell responses to AZD1222 COVID-19 vaccine. In the study overall: Whether given at about 4 or about 12 weeks, second doses were pooled.

Sequencing used immunoSEQ multiplex PCR; TCRdb keeps in-frame clones, though not all of them. The profile covers about 110,000 clones, with around 85% appearing a single time and less than 8% taken by the ten largest. This clone was found a few times. The antigen is undetermined. Whole-study findings and limits: It was only 6 or 7 AZD1222 recipients who were seropositive at baseline.

The sequence derives from an adult in good health. Here the sequenced sample was peripheral blood, taken on day 0 of AZD1222 vaccination.

The CDR3 region is CASSGGVAQRRFF. CDR3 in DNA: TGTGCCAGCAGCGGGGGGGTCGCCCAAAGGCGGTTCTTC. The rearrangement links TRBV7-2 to TRBJ2-1; 7 bases match TRBD2. Trimming removed 5 bases from V and 15 bases from J; junction bases left unmatched: 13. This CDR3 comprises 13 residues. Germline values: CDR1 SGHTA, CDR2 FQGNSA.